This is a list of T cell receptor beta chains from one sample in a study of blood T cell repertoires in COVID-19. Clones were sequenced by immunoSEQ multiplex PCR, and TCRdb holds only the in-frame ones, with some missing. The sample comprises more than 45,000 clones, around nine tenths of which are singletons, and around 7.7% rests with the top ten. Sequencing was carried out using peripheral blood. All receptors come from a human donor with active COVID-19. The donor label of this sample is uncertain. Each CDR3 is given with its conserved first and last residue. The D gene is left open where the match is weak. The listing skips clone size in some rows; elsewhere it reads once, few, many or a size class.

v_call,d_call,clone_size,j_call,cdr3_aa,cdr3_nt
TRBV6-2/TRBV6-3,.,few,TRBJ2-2,CASSYPRGDTGELFF,TGTGCCAGCAGTTACCCTCGCGGGGATACCGGGGAGCTGTTTTTT
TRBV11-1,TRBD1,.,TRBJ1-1,CASSPGQGMNTEAFF,TGTGCCAGCAGCCCGGGACAGGGTATGAACACTGAAGCTTTCTTT
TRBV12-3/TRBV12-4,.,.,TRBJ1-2,CASRRGLHYGYTF,TGTGCCAGCAGGAGGGGACTCCACTATGGCTACACCTTC
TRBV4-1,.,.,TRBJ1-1,CASSQTPQLNTEAFF,TGCGCCAGCAGCCAAACCCCACAGTTGAACACTGAAGCTTTCTTT
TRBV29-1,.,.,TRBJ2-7,CSVADYEQYF,TGCAGCGTCGCAGACTACGAGCAGTACTTC
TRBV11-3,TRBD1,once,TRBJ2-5,CASSLGTGGLETQYF,TGTGCCAGCAGCTTGGGGACAGGGGGCTTAGAGACCCAGTACTTC
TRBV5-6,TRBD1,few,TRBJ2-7,CASSLFVRRDRGYPEQYF,TGTGCCAGCAGCTTGTTTGTTCGGAGGGACAGGGGTTATCCCGAGCAGTACTTC
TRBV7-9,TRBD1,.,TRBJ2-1,CASSATGVGDANEQFF,TGTGCCAGCAGCGCGACAGGGGTTGGTGACGCCAATGAGCAGTTCTTC
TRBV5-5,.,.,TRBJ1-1,CASSLLEQATEAFF,TGTGCCAGCAGCTTACTCGAGCAGGCCACTGAAGCTTTCTTT
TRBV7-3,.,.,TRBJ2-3,CASSPSRGDTQYF,TGTGCCAGCAGTCCTAGCCGGGGAGATACGCAGTATTTT
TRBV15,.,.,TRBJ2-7,CATSIGGGSYEQYF,TGTGCCACCAGCATAGGAGGAGGCTCCTACGAGCAGTACTTC
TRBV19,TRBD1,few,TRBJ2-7,CASSVQGAGEQYF,TGTGCCAGTAGTGTACAGGGGGCTGGGGAGCAGTACTTC
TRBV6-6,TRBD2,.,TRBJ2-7,CASSRPQAGAIAYEQYF,TGTGCCAGCAGCCGACCTCAAGCGGGAGCAATTGCCTACGAGCAGTACTTC
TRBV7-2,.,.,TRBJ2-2,CASSFWREKRTGELFF,TGTGCCAGCAGCTTTTGGCGGGAAAAAAGGACCGGGGAGCTGTTTTTT
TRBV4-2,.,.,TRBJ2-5,CASSQGRGVTEETQYF,TGTGCCAGCAGCCAAGGCCGAGGAGTCACGGAAGAGACCCAGTACTTC
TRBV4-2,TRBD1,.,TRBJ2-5,CASSQARDRGRETQYF,TGTGCCAGCAGCCAAGCCCGGGACAGGGGGCGTGAGACCCAGTACTTC
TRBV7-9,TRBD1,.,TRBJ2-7,CASSLLQGNREQYF,TGTGCCAGCAGCTTACTACAGGGGAACCGGGAGCAGTACTTC
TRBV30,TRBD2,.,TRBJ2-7,CAWNTGTSGGTRPEEQYF,TGTGCCTGGAATACCGGGACTAGCGGGGGGACCCGGCCAGAGGAGCAGTACTTC